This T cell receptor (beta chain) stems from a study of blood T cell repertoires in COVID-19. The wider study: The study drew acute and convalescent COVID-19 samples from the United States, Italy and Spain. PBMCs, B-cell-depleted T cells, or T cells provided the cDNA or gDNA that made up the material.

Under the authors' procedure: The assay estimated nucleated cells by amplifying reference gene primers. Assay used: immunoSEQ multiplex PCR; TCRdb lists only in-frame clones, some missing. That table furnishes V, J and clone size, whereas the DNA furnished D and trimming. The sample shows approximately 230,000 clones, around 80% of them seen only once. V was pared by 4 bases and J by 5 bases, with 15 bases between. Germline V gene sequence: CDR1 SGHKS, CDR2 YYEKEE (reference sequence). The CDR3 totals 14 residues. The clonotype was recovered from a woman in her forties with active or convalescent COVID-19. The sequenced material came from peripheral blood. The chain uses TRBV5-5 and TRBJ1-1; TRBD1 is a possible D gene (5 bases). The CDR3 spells CASSVIQGGTEAFF. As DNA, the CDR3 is TGTGCCAGCAGCGTTATTCAGGGAGGGACTGAAGCTTTCTTT.